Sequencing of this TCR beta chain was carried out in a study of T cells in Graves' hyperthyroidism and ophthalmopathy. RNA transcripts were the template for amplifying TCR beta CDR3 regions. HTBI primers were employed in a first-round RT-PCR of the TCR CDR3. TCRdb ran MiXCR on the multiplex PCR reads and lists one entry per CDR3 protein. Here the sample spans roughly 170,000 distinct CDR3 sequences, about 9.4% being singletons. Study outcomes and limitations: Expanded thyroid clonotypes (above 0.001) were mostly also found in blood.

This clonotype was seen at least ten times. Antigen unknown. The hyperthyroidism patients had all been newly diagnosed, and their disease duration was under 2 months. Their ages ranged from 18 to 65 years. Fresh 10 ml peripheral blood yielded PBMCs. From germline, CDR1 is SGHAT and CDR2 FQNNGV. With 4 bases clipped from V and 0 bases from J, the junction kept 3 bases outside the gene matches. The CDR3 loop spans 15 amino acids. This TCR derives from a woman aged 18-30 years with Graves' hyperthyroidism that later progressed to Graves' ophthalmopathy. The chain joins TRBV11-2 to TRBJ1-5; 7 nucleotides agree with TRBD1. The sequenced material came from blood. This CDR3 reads CASSWDSNSNQPQHF. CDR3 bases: TGTGCCAGCAGCTGGGACAGTAATAGCAATCAGCCCCAGCATTTT.